This TCR beta chain was sequenced for a study of T-cell memory formation after mild COVID-19. Turning to the study itself: Largely donor-specific sequence clusters came from a couple of donors.

TCRdb re-called the 5' RACE reads through MiXCR, storing one row per CDR3 protein. The repertoire consists of about 400,000 distinct CDR3 sequences, with about 25% occurring once and the leading ten covering roughly 14%. This CDR3 is built from 14 residues. The germline CDR1 and CDR2 sequences are MNHEY and SVGAGI. Losses at the gene ends were 6 bases for V and 6 bases for J; bases not matched to a gene: 7. This clonotype was recorded a few times. What it recognizes is unknown. Findings of the study overall: Researchers found some responding clones in pre-infection memory, a sign that cross-reactive memory joined. Clones contracting day 15 to 85 were balanced CD4/CD8; later expanders leaned CD4+. The main location of contracting CD4+ clones was CM and EM, and that of contracting CD8+ clones was EMRA.

The TCR was taken from an adult woman who had mild COVID-19 (a few samples of this study predate the infection). Cell type and time point are not known. The sequenced sample was PBMCs or a T cell subset sorted from them (not recorded which). This chain uses TRBV6-5 with TRBJ2-1, with 8 bases fitting TRBD2. The CDR3 reads CASRAAGAPNEQFF. The DNA of the CDR3 is TGTGCCAGCAGGGCAGCGGGAGCTCCCAATGAGCAGTTCTTC.